This T cell receptor (beta chain) emerged from a study of CD8+ T cells in alopecia areata. Study context: It was oral tofacitinib, at 5 to 10 mg twice daily, that treated patients received.

RNA, once extracted, was reverse transcribed into cDNA for use as the sequencing template. Using immunoSEQ multiplex PCR, the repertoire was profiled, and TCRdb retains in-frame clones only, with some absent. Of about 270,000 clones listed, 60% are singletons. Comment on this clone: Antigen specificity is unknown.

Treatment of the sample: oral pan-JAK inhibitor, 5-10 mg twice daily. Trimming removed 4 bases from V and 2 bases from J, with 13 bases in between. Germline loops: CDR1 SGDLS, CDR2 YYNGEE. This CDR3 region has 14 residues. Study-wide findings and caveats: Mice gave a clearer picture of TCR sharing than patients did, possibly for HLA-related reasons.

The TCR was taken from a human donor with alopecia areata. The sample in question was CD4+ T cells sorted from blood, obtained at approximately week 52, from a patient treated with tofacitinib. The rearrangement uses TRBV9 and TRBJ2-7; D remains ambiguous. The CDR3 DNA reads as TGTGCCAGCAGCCTACGGGCCGGCGCCTACGAGCAGTACTTC. Protein: CASSLRAGAYEQYF.